Shown below are 27 T cell receptor beta chains from a single sample sequenced in a study of T cell responses to AZD1222 COVID-19 vaccine. The repertoire was sequenced with immunoSEQ multiplex PCR; TCRdb's copy has only in-frame clones and lacks some. The sample holds around 160,000 clones, 94% seen once. The specimen was peripheral blood, collected 28 days after the second AZD1222 dose. Receptors were obtained from an adult who received the AZD1222 COVID-19 vaccine.

The V call is TRBV6-5, the J call TRBJ2-3; 11 bases agree with TRBD2. After removal of 6 bases from V and 4 bases from J, the junction contained 6 bases not matched to a gene. Per germline, CDR1 MNHEY and CDR2 SVGAGI. The CDR3 consists of 15 residues. The CDR3 loop is CASRLLAGEPDTQYF. CDR3 sequence (DNA): TGTGCCAGCAGATTACTAGCGGGAGAGCCAGATACGCAGTATTTT.

The chain uses TRBV18 and TRBJ2-2; the D is unclear. This CDR3 spans 14 amino acids. V was clipped by 3 bases and J by 8 bases, with 13 bases between them. Germline V gives CDR1 KGHSH, CDR2 LQKENI. The CDR3 DNA follows: TGTGCCAGCTCACCCCAGTGGGAAGATGGGGAGCTGTTTTTT. Residues: CASSPQWEDGELFF.

This rearrangement joins TRBV7-9 to TRBJ1-2, with 9 nucleotides matching TRBD1. The CDR3 is 15 residues long. The V gene end was trimmed by 5 bases and the J gene end by 1 base; junction bases not matched to a gene: 5. Per the germline V gene, CDR1 is SEHNR and CDR2 is FQNEAQ (reference sequence). The CDR3 protein is CASSPGQGHNYGYTF. The CDR3 region has the DNA TGTGCCAGCAGCCCCGGACAGGGGCATAACTATGGCTACACCTTC.

The chain carries TRBV2 and TRBJ2-7; 12 bases are shared with TRBD2. CDR1 and CDR2 from the germline V gene are SNHLY and FYNNEI. V lost 8 bases, J lost 6 bases, and 11 bases stayed unmatched. CDR3 length: 15 amino acids. The CDR3 protein is CASGQLAGGHVEQYF. The CDR3 DNA is TGTGCCAGCGGCCAACTAGCGGGAGGCCATGTCGAGCAGTACTTC. Variable domain in full (rest from reference TRBV2 and TRBJ2-7): EPEVTQTPSHQVTQMGQEVILRCVPISNHLYFYWYRQILGQKVEFLVSFYNNEISEKSEIFDDQFSVERPDGSNFTLKIRSTKLEDSAMYFCASGQLAGGHVEQYFGPGTRLTVT.

The chain uses TRBV19 and TRBJ1-1, with D hard to call. The CDR3 is 15 amino acids. The germline V gene encodes CDR1 LNHDA and CDR2 SQIVND (reference sequence). The V end lost 4 bases, the J end lost 0 bases, and 12 bases lay between the germline ends. CDR3 DNA: TGTGCCAGTAGTACGAGACTTAAGATGAACACTGAAGCTTTCTTT. Its translation: CASSTRLKMNTEAFF. Using reference TRBV19 and TRBJ1-1 for the parts outside the CDR3, the full variable domain is DGGITQSPKYLFRKEGQNVTLSCEQNLNHDAMYWYRQDPGQGLRLIYYSQIVNDFQKGDIAEGYSVSREKKESFPLTVTSAQKNPTAFYLCASSTRLKMNTEAFFGQGTRLTVV.

The J gene is TRBJ2-7, the V gene TRBV6-5; D unresolved. With 7 bases removed from V and 3 bases from J, the gap between germline ends came to 13 bases. This CDR3 is 13 amino acids long. Germline-derived CDR1 and CDR2 are MNHEY and SVGAGI. The chain's CDR3 is CASMADGSYEQYF. The CDR3 bases are TGTGCCAGCATGGCGGACGGAAGCTACGAGCAGTACTTC.

This clone has just one count. The chain couples TRBV7-8 to TRBJ2-1; 13 bases are shared with TRBD2. The CDR3 totals 16 residues. Unmatched junction bases numbered 4, after V lost 5 bases and J lost 3 bases. CDR1 SGHVS and CDR2 FQNEAQ come from the germline V gene. The CDR3 region has the DNA TGTGCCAGCAGCCCCCGGACTAGCGGGAGCTACAATGAGCAGTTCTTC. It translates to CASSPRTSGSYNEQFF.

J is TRBJ2-1 and V is TRBV19; a possible D gene is TRBD2 (5 bases). This CDR3 spans 16 amino acids. The V end lost 0 bases, the J end lost 0 bases, and 9 bases lay between the germline ends. Germline CDR1 and CDR2: LNHDA and SQIVND (reference sequence). The CDR3 nucleotides read TGTGCCAGTAGTATAGATAGCGTTGGCTCCTACAATGAGCAGTTCTTC. It yields the protein CASSIDSVGSYNEQFF.

In this sample, this clone turned up once. The chain joins TRBV5-8 to TRBJ1-1; D not certain. Looked up from germline, CDR1 is SGHTS and CDR2 is YDEGEE. Between the trimmed V and J ends, which lost 2 bases and 8 bases, there was a span of 13 bases. This CDR3 contains 13 residues. Here the CDR3 reads CASSLSRRTEAFF. CDR3 in DNA: TGTGCCAGCAGCTTAAGTCGCAGAACCGAAGCTTTCTTT.

The V gene is TRBV5-1, the J gene TRBJ2-3, with D unresolved. Per the germline V gene, CDR1 is SGHRS and CDR2 is YFSETQ. CDR3 size: 15 residues. V shed 5 bases and J shed 0 bases, with 13 bases lying between them. CDR3 residues: CASRRTVLSTDTQYF. CDR3 DNA: TGCGCCAGCAGACGCACGGTCCTAAGCACAGATACGCAGTATTTT.

The chain is built from TRBV25-1 and TRBJ1-2; TRBD1 agrees at 7 bases. The ends lost 3 bases at V and 5 bases at J; junction bases unmatched: 18. The CDR3 has 18 amino acids. Germline assignment: CDR1 MGHDK and CDR2 SYGVNS. The CDR3 nucleotides are TGTGCCAGCAGTGAGTCATACAGGGGACCCCAACCGGAGTATGGCTACACCTTC. It codes for CASSESYRGPQPEYGYTF.

The chain joins TRBV28 to TRBJ1-2; perhaps TRBD1 as D (5 bases). CDR1 and CDR2 from the germline V gene are MDHEN and SYDVKM. Trimming removed 4 bases from V and 8 bases from J, with 8 bases in between. This CDR3 is 11 amino acids long. The CDR3 loop is CASSSREGYTF. CDR3 DNA: TGTGCCAGCAGTTCCAGGGAAGGCTACACCTTC.

The chain couples TRBV3-1 (or the pseudogene TRBV3-2) to TRBJ2-7; possible D gene TRBD2, 7 bases. CDR3 length: 17 amino acids. Trimming took off 4 bases at V and 0 bases at J, with 19 bases between the two ends. Germline V gives CDR1 LGHDT, CDR2 YNNKEL (reference sequence). In nucleotides, the CDR3 is TGTGCCAGCAGCCGAGGGGGAGGGCCCCCGAGCTCCTACGAGCAGTACTTC. It translates to CASSRGGGPPSSYEQYF.

The chain joins TRBV30 to TRBJ1-1; the D gene is possibly TRBD1 (6 bases). The germline V and J ends were trimmed by 3 bases and 8 bases, with 19 bases remaining between them. CDR3 size: 14 residues. Per the germline V gene, CDR1 is GTSNPN and CDR2 is SVGIG (reference sequence). The CDR3: CAWRGAISSPEAFF. The CDR3 coding sequence is TGTGCCTGGAGGGGGGCCATCTCCTCGCCAGAAGCTTTCTTT.

This clone was observed once. The gene calls are TRBV25-1 and TRBJ2-5; 7 bases are shared with TRBD2. CDR1 and CDR2 (germline): MGHDK, SYGVNS. J was trimmed by 1 base and V by 3 bases; bases with no gene match: 5. The CDR3 runs 15 residues. The CDR3 protein is CASSDLADLQETQYF. The CDR3 DNA follows: TGTGCCAGCAGTGACCTAGCGGACCTCCAAGAGACCCAGTACTTC.

The V gene is TRBV5-1, the J gene TRBJ2-7, with 8 bases identical to TRBD2. CDR3 size: 15 residues. Trimming removed 2 bases from V and 2 bases from J; junction bases left unmatched: 6. Looked up from germline, CDR1 is SGHRS and CDR2 is YFSETQ. The chain's CDR3 is CASSFGSGGTYEQYF. CDR3 in DNA: TGCGCCAGCAGCTTCGGGTCGGGAGGGACCTACGAGCAGTACTTC.

The CDR3 bases are TGCGCCAGCAGCCCCACCGCAGGGGTGTATGAAAAACTGTTTTTT. It codes for CASSPTAGVYEKLFF. The rearrangement uses TRBV4-3 and TRBJ1-4, with a weak D call TRBD1 (6 bases). Per the germline V gene, CDR1 is LGHNA and CDR2 is YSLEER. The germline V and J ends were trimmed by 4 bases and 6 bases, with 15 bases remaining between them. The CDR3 loop spans 15 amino acids.

The J gene is TRBJ1-2, the V gene TRBV24-1, with TRBD1 identical over 7 bases. The V segment lost 4 bases and the J segment 8 bases; nucleotides outside the gene matches: 6. Germline CDR1 KGHDR, CDR2 SFDVKD. The CDR3 is 13 amino acids. In DNA, the CDR3 is TGTGCCACCAGTGAAAACAGGGGCTGGGGCTACACCTTC. It specifies CATSENRGWGYTF.

This clone has only one observation. V gene TRBV6-5 combines with J gene TRBJ1-1; a possible D gene is TRBD1 (6 bases). The CDR3 loop spans 16 amino acids. Trimming shortened V by 0 bases and J by 4 bases, and 15 bases separated the two germline ends. In germline, CDR1 is MNHEY, CDR2 SVGAGI. The CDR3 sequence is CASSYSSRGGGTEAFF. The DNA for the CDR3 is TGTGCCAGCAGTTACTCAAGTAGGGGGGGCGGCACTGAAGCTTTCTTT.

The V gene is TRBV19, the J gene TRBJ1-2; 10 bases align to TRBD1. The CDR3 contains 15 residues. J gave up 4 bases and V 3 bases, and 5 bases lay outside the gene matches. In germline, CDR1 is LNHDA, CDR2 SQIVND (reference sequence). CDR3 DNA: TGTGCCAGTAGTATTGGGACAGGGGATACCTATGGCTACACCTTC. Its translation is CASSIGTGDTYGYTF.

This clone appeared once. V usage is TRBV2 and J usage is TRBJ1-2; no firm D call. The CDR3 runs 13 residues. Germline CDR1 SNHLY, CDR2 FYNNEI. Trimming removed 6 bases from V and 3 bases from J, with 11 bases in between. The CDR3 region has the DNA TGTGCCAGCAGCCAGTACGGGGACTATGGCTACACCTTC. Its translation: CASSQYGDYGYTF.

The gene calls are TRBV7-6 and TRBJ2-7, with 7 bases fitting TRBD1. This CDR3 spans 13 amino acids. Trimming took 5 bases from V and 3 from J; bases not matched to a gene: 4. The germline gives CDR1 SGHVS, CDR2 FNYEAQ. The CDR3 here is CASSPRTGYEQYF. CDR3 in DNA: TGTGCCAGCAGCCCCCGGACAGGCTACGAGCAGTACTTC.

V and J are TRBV21-1 and TRBJ1-3; whether TRBD1, the table's D call, matches the DNA was not checked. TRBV21-1 is a known pseudogene. The CDR3 is made up of 15 amino acids. The CDR3 nucleotides are TGTGCCAGCCTAAAGACATCACCCCCTGGAAACACCATATATTTT. It encodes CASLKTSPPGNTIYF.

This chain uses TRBV9 with TRBJ2-5, with D uncertain. Trimming shortened V by 0 bases and J by 7 bases, and 4 bases separated the two germline ends. Germline CDR1 SGDLS, CDR2 YYNGEE. CDR3 length: 11 amino acids. The CDR3 nucleotides are TGTGCCAGCAGCGTAGAGGGGACCCAGTACTTC. Protein sequence: CASSVEGTQYF.

V usage is TRBV5-6 and J usage is TRBJ1-2; 12 bases match TRBD1. V shed 3 bases, J shed 5 bases, and the junction held 5 bases outside the gene matches. CDR1 is SGHDT, CDR2 YYEEEE, per germline. This CDR3 is 15 amino acids long. The CDR3: CASSWRDRGLYGYTF. CDR3 sequence (DNA): TGTGCCAGCAGCTGGCGGGACAGGGGGCTTTATGGCTACACCTTC.

The J gene is TRBJ1-1, the V gene TRBV7-9, with D unclear. The germline V gene has CDR1 SEHNR and CDR2 FQNEAQ (reference sequence). The CDR3 loop spans 15 amino acids. V was pared by 3 bases and J by 3 bases, with 14 bases between. The CDR3: CASSFEPTRDTEAFF. The CDR3 bases are TGTGCCAGCAGCTTTGAACCAACTCGGGACACTGAAGCTTTCTTT.

This rearrangement joins TRBV5-4 to TRBJ1-2, with D possibly being TRBD1 (5 bases). Looked up from germline, CDR1 is SGHNT and CDR2 is YYREEE (reference sequence). Trimming pared 4 bases from V and 1 base from J, leaving 11 bases between. The CDR3 has 14 residues. The CDR3 DNA reads as TGTGCCAGCAGCCCCCGACAGATTAACTATGGCTACACCTTC. It yields the protein CASSPRQINYGYTF. Together with reference TRBV5-4 and TRBJ1-2, the CDR3 gives the full variable domain: ETGVTQSPTHLIKTRGQQVTLRCSSQSGHNTVSWYQQALGQGPQFIFQYYREEENGRGNFPPRFSGLQFPNYSSELNVNALELDDSALYLCASSPRQINYGYTFGSGTRLTVV.